Below, 3 T cell receptor beta chains from the same sample are listed, as sequenced in a study of CD4 T cells in relation to SARS-CoV-2 and coronaviruses. Sequencing used immunoSEQ multiplex PCR; TCRdb keeps in-frame clones, though not all of them. The sample holds tens of thousands of clones; approximately 87% are singletons and the top ten take more than 7%. Source material: memory CD4+ T cells from PBMCs. These receptors were obtained from an adult with COVID-19.

The chain carries TRBV7-3 and TRBJ2-1; TRBD2 agrees at 10 bases. Germline CDR1 is SGHTA and CDR2 is FQGTGA. The length of the CDR3 is 12 residues. With 6 bases clipped from V and 12 bases from J, the junction kept 5 bases outside the gene matches. DNA for the CDR3: TGTGCCAGCAGTATAGCGGGGGGCCGGCAGTTCTTC. Translating gives CASSIAGGRQFF.

V gene TRBV11-2 combines with J gene TRBJ2-3, with 8 nucleotides matching TRBD1. Germline values: CDR1 SGHAT, CDR2 FQNNGV. V was clipped by 3 bases and J by 3 bases; unmatched bases: 14. The CDR3 is made up of 18 amino acids. The chain's CDR3 is CASSLGRGTGGLTDTQYF. DNA for the CDR3: TGTGCCAGCAGCTTGGGACGAGGGACAGGAGGGCTAACAGATACGCAGTATTTT.

The chain uses TRBV5-6 and TRBJ2-5; 9 nucleotides agree with TRBD2. Germline V gene data show CDR1 as SGHDT and CDR2 as YYEEEE. V dropped 0 bases and J dropped 4; count of bases not matched to a gene: 7. The CDR3 extends over 16 amino acids. The DNA for the CDR3 is TGTGCCAGCAGCTTGGTAGGCGGGGGGGCCGGAGAGACCCAGTACTTC. It specifies CASSLVGGGAGETQYF.